The T cell receptor beta chain under discussion was sequenced for a study of T cells after yellow fever vaccination. This clonotype has just a few counts. V was clipped by 3 bases and J by 3 bases; unmatched bases: 2. The CDR3 runs to 14 residues. TCRdb passed the 5' RACE reads through MiXCR, listing each CDR3 protein once. Of roughly 260,000 distinct CDR3 sequences listed, under 15% were seen once; the top ten hold 0.4% to 0.55%. Material: CD4+ T cells sorted from PBMCs, obtained 45 days after the yellow fever booster vaccination. The source is a man aged 25 to 40 who received the YFV17D yellow fever vaccine. The chain links TRBV12-3 or TRBV12-4 to TRBJ2-7; 10 bases agree with TRBD1. CDR3 nucleotides: TGTGCCAGCAGTTTGGGACAGGGGCGCTACGAGCAGTACTTC. This codes for CASSLGQGRYEQYF.